Presented here are 10 T cell receptor beta chains from one specimen sequenced in a study of identical twins (dated by TCRdb to the mid-2010s). Library creation used 5' RACE. These reads were obtained on an Illumina HiSeq 2000. The public sequencing data were trimmed at Q25 with fastp and processed into clonotypes with MiXCR by TCRdb, which kept only in-frame beta chains. Every CDR3 protein is listed once, alongside the most common genes and DNA of its rows. The sample includes 240,000 or so distinct CDR3 sequences, with about 12% observed a single time. The top ten clones comprise 4% to 5% of the sample. Another study also made use of these data, one on yellow fever vaccine responses in identical twins.

Sequencing was done on a sample of memory (CD45RO+) T cells sorted from blood. The cell subset or site label on this specimen signifies: CD45RO+ enriched T cells. Source of these receptors: a woman aged 18-35 years in good health.

This clonotype was counted ten times or more. The J gene is TRBJ1-4, the V gene TRBV18; D remains ambiguous. This CDR3 comprises 13 residues. Trimming pared 8 bases from V and 4 bases from J, leaving 11 bases between. CDR1 is KGHSH, CDR2 LQKENI, per germline. CDR3 DNA: TGTGCCAGCACCCGGGCCTTTAATGAAAAACTGTTTTTT. This codes for CASTRAFNEKLFF.

The chain has TRBV27 and TRBJ1-6; a possible D gene is TRBD1 (5 bases). The CDR3 is 16 amino acids. V lost 7 bases, J lost 6 bases, and 19 bases lay in between. Germline V CDR1 and CDR2: MNHEY, SMNVEV (reference sequence). The CDR3 coding sequence is TGTGCCAGCACGTTCGCGAAGGCGACAGCTAATTCACCCCTCCACTTT. Protein sequence: CASTFAKATANSPLHF.

This clonotype showed up just a few times. V gene TRBV4-3 combines with J gene TRBJ1-5; 9 nucleotides agree with TRBD1. V gave up 1 base and J gave up 7 bases; unmatched junction bases: 5. There are 15 residues in the CDR3. Per the germline V gene, CDR1 is LGHNA and CDR2 is YSLEER. Here the CDR3 DNA reads TGCGCCAGCAGCCAAGGTTCGGACAGGGGCCAGCCCCAGCATTTT. Translated: CASSQGSDRGQPQHF.

This chain uses TRBV20-1 with TRBJ2-7; 12 bases fit TRBD2. J gave up 4 bases and V 5 bases, and 15 bases lay outside the gene matches. The CDR3 runs 17 residues. Per the germline V gene, CDR1 is DFQATT and CDR2 is SNEGSKA (reference sequence). CDR3 sequence reads: CSAVLTSGSAGGYEQYF. In nucleotides, the CDR3 is TGCAGTGCTGTTCTGACTAGCGGGAGTGCCGGTGGGTACGAGCAGTACTTC.

This clonotype was found a few times. J is TRBJ2-3 and V is TRBV27; 9 nucleotides line up with TRBD2. Germline loops: CDR1 MNHEY, CDR2 SMNVEV (reference sequence). The CDR3 has 17 residues. Trimming took 5 bases from V and 6 from J; bases not matched to a gene: 15. The CDR3: CASSPPWIAGVVDTQYF. The CDR3, as DNA: TGTGCCAGCAGTCCGCCTTGGATAGCGGGAGTTGTGGATACGCAGTATTTT.

The CDR3 bases are TGTGCCAGCAGGCGGGACAGGGGGCTTGGTGAAGCTTTCTTT. This codes for CASRRDRGLGEAFF. The genes are TRBV6-5 and TRBJ1-1, with 12 bases that match TRBD1. The length of the CDR3 is 14 residues. Per the germline V gene, CDR1 is MNHEY and CDR2 is SVGAGI. Trimming removed 6 bases from V and 7 bases from J; junction bases left unmatched: 6.

The chain carries TRBV21-1 and TRBJ1-2. TRBV21-1 is designated a pseudogene. This CDR3 spans 12 amino acids. CDR3 sequence reads: CASSKENYGYTF. The CDR3 nucleotides are TGTGCCAGCAGCAAGGAAAACTATGGCTACACCTTC.

This clonotype was picked up a small number of times. This chain connects TRBV20-1 to TRBJ2-4; maybe TRBD2 (5 bases). The ends were cut back, 8 bases at V and 9 bases at J, with 20 bases in the middle. This CDR3 has 13 residues. CDR1 and CDR2 from the germline V gene are DFQATT and SNEGSKA (reference sequence). CDR3 sequence (DNA): TGCAGTACCCCCGCGGGCGAAAGGACCATTCAGTACTTC. It encodes CSTPAGERTIQYF.

The rearrangement uses TRBV20-1 and TRBJ2-7; TRBD1 matches at 9 bases. Germline V gene sequence: CDR1 DFQATT, CDR2 SNEGSKA (reference sequence). V shed 4 bases, J shed 0 bases, and the junction held 7 bases outside the gene matches. CDR3 length: 15 residues. CDR3: CSAIPATGGSYEQYF. The CDR3 nucleotides are TGCAGTGCTATTCCCGCGACAGGGGGCTCCTACGAGCAGTACTTC.

This clonotype was detected many times. V is TRBV6-4 and J is TRBJ2-1; no reliable D call. Trimming cost V 0 bases and J 0 bases, with 6 bases left between them. The V gene's germline CDR1 is MRHNA and CDR2 SNTAGT. CDR3 length: 15 residues. The CDR3 DNA reads as TGTGCCAGCAGTGACTCAGGAGACTCCTACAATGAGCAGTTCTTC. This sequence encodes CASSDSGDSYNEQFF.